This record concerns one T cell receptor beta chain sequence. Its antigen is unknown. The data stem from a study of graft-versus-host responses after intestinal transplantation. Germline CDR1 reads LNHDA; CDR2 reads SQIVND (reference sequence). The CDR3 is 15 amino acids. Trimming pared 9 bases from V and 0 bases from J, leaving 12 bases between. Study-wide findings and caveats: GvH clones were identified in recipient marrow, with some first appearing in ileum or blood. Elevated graft-versus-host to host-versus-graft clonal ratios in allografts were recorded for patients with graft-donor T cell macrochimerism.

Only in-frame clones appear in the TCRdb table, and some are missing; sequencing was by immunoSEQ multiplex PCR. The sample lists tens of thousands of clones; roughly 89% were seen once. The source of this sequence is a human patient who received an intestinal transplant, so some T cells may come from the graft donor. The chain joins TRBV19 to TRBJ1-6; possible D gene TRBD1, 5 bases. Material: PBMCs, obtained 26 days after transplant. This CDR3 reads CASGGKDSYNSPLHF. In DNA form, the CDR3 reads TGTGCCAGCGGGGGAAAGGACTCCTATAATTCACCCCTCCACTTT.